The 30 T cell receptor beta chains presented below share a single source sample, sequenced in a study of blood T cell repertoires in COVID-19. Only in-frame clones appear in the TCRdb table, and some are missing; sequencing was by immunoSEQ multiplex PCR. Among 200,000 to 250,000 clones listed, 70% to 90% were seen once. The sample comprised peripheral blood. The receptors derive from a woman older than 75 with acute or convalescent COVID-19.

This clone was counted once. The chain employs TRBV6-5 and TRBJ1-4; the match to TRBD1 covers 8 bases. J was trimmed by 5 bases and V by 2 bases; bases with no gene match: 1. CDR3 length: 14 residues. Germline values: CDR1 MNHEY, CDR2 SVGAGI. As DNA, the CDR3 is TGTGCCAGCAGTTACGGACAGGGAAATGAAAAACTGTTTTTT. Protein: CASSYGQGNEKLFF.

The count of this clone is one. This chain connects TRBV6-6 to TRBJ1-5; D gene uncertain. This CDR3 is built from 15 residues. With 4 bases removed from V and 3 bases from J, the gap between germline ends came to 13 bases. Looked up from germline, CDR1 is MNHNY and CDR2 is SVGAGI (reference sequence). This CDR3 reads CASSFLEQINQPQHF. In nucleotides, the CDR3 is TGTGCCAGCAGTTTTTTGGAACAGATCAATCAGCCCCAGCATTTT.

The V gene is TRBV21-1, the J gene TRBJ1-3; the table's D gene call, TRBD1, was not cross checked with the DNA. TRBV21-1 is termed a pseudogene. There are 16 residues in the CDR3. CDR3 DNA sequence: TGTGCCAGCACCCCCTTCCGAAACAGCAGCGGAAACACCATATATTTT. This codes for CASTPFRNSSGNTIYF.

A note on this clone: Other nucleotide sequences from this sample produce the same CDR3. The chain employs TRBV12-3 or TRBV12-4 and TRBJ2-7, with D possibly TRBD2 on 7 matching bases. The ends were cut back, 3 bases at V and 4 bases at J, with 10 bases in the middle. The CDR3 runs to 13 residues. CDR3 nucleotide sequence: TGTGCCAGCAGTTTGCGGGGGCCATACGAGCAGTACTTC. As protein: CASSLRGPYEQYF.

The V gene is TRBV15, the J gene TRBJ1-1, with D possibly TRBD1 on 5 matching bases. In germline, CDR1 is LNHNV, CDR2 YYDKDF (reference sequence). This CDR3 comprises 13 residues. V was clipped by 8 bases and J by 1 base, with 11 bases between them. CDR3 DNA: TGTGCCACCGTTCGACAGCAGAACACTGAAGCTTTCTTT. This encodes CATVRQQNTEAFF.

This chain's CDR3 is CASSLIGLAETFTDTQYF. CDR3 sequence (DNA): TGTGCCAGCAGTTTGATAGGACTAGCGGAGACTTTCACAGATACGCAGTATTTT. V and J are TRBV28 and TRBJ2-3, with 10 bases that match TRBD2. Germline V gives CDR1 MDHEN, CDR2 SYDVKM. The CDR3 runs 18 residues. The V gene end was trimmed by 3 bases and the J gene end by 2 bases; junction bases not matched to a gene: 11. The variable domain in full, with the rest retrieved from reference TRBV28 and TRBJ2-3, is DVKVTQSSRYLVKRTGEKVFLECVQDMDHENMFWYRQDPGLGLRLIYFSYDVKMKEKGDIPEGYSVSREKKERFSLILESASTNQTSMYLCASSLIGLAETFTDTQYFGPGTRLTVL.

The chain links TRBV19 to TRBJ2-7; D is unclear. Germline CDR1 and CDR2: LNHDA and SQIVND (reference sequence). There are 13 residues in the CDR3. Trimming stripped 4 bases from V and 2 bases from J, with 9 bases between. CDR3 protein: CASSKLSTYEQYF. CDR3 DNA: TGTGCCAGTAGTAAACTGTCTACCTACGAGCAGTACTTC.

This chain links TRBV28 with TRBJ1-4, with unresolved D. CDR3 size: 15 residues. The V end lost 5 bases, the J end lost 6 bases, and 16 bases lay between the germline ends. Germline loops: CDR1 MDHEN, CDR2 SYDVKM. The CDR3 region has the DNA TGTGCCAGCAGTCGATTAGGAGGCGCTGATGAAAAACTGTTTTTT. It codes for CASSRLGGADEKLFF.

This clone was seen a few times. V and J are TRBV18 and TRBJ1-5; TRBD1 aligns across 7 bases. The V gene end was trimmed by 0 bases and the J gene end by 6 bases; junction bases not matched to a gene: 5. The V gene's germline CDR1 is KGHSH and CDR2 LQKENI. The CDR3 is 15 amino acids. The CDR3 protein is CASSPPGGAGQPQHF. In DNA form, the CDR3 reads TGTGCCAGCTCACCACCAGGGGGCGCGGGTCAGCCCCAGCATTTT.

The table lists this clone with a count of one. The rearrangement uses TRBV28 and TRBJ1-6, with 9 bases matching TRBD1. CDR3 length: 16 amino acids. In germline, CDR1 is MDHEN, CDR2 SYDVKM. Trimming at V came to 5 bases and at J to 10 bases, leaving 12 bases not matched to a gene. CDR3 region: CASSPTQGAHDSPLHF. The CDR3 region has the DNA TGTGCCAGCAGTCCGACACAGGGGGCTCACGACTCACCCCTCCACTTT.

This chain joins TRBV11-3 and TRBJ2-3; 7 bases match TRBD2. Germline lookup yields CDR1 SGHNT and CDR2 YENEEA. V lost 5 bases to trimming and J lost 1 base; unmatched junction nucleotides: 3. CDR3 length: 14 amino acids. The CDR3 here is CASSLTSGTDTQYF. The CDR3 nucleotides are TGTGCCAGCAGCCTAACTAGCGGCACAGATACGCAGTATTTT.

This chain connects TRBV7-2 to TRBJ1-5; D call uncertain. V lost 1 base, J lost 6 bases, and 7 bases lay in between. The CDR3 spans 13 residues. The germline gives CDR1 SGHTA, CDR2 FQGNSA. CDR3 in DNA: TGTGCCAGCAGCTTAGAAACTAGTCAGCCCCAGCATTTT. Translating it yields CASSLETSQPQHF.

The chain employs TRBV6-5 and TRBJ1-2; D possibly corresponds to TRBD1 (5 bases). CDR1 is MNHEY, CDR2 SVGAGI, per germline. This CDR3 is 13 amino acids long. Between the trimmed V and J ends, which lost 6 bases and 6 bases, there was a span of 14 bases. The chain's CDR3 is CASRQAGRNGYTF. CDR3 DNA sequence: TGTGCCAGCAGACAGGCAGGACGGAATGGCTACACCTTC.

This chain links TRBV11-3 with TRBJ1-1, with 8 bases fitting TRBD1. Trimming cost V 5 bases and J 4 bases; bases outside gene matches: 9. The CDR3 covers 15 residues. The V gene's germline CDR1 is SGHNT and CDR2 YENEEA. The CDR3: CASSGYRGTGTEAFF. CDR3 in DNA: TGTGCCAGCAGCGGTTACAGGGGGACGGGCACTGAAGCTTTCTTT.

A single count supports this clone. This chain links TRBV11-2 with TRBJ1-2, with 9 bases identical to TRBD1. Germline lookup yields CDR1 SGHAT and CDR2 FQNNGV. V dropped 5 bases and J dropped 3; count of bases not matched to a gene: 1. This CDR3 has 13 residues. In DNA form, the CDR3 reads TGTGCCAGCAGCACAGGGGGCCACTATGGCTACACCTTC. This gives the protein CASSTGGHYGYTF.

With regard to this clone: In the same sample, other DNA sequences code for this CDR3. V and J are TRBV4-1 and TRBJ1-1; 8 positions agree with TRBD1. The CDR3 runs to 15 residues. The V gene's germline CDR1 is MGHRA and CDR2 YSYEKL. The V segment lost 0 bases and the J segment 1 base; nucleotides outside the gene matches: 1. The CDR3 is CASSQDGQGNTEAFF. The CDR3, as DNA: TGCGCCAGCAGCCAAGATGGACAGGGGAACACTGAAGCTTTCTTT.

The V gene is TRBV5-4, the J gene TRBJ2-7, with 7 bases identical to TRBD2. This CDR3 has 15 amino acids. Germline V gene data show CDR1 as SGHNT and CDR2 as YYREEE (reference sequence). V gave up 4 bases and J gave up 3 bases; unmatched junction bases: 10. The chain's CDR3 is CASSGTGTNLYEQYF. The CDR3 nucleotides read TGTGCCAGCAGCGGTACCGGGACTAACCTCTACGAGCAGTACTTC.

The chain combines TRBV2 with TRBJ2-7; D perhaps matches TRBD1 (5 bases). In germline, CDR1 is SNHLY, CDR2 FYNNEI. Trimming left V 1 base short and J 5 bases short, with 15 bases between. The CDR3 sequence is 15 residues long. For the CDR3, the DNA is TGTGCCAGCAGTGAAGTTAGTCAGGGCCGGAACGAGCAGTACTTC. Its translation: CASSEVSQGRNEQYF.

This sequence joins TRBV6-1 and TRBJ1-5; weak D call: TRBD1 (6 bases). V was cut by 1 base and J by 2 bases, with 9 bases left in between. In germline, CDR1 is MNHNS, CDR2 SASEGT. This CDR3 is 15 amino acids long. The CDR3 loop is CASSEGHRGNQPQHF. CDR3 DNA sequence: TGTGCCAGCAGTGAAGGCCACAGGGGCAATCAGCCCCAGCATTTT.

The CDR3 reads CASSLPHGTGRGGELFF. CDR3 DNA: TGTGCCAGCAGTTTACCCCACGGGACAGGGAGAGGTGGGGAGCTGTTTTTT. This chain connects TRBV28 to TRBJ2-2, with 9 bases matching TRBD1. This CDR3 is built from 17 residues. Trimming at V came to 2 bases and at J to 8 bases, leaving 12 bases not matched to a gene. Germline V gives CDR1 MDHEN, CDR2 SYDVKM.

CDR3 DNA: TGTGCCAGCAGCCCCCACAGGGTTTTGGAAAACATTCAGTACTTC. This encodes CASSPHRVLENIQYF. The gene calls are TRBV27 and TRBJ2-4; perhaps TRBD1 as D (6 bases). Trimming took off 6 bases at V and 5 bases at J, with 17 bases between the two ends. The germline gives CDR1 MNHEY, CDR2 SMNVEV (reference sequence). This CDR3 region has 15 residues.

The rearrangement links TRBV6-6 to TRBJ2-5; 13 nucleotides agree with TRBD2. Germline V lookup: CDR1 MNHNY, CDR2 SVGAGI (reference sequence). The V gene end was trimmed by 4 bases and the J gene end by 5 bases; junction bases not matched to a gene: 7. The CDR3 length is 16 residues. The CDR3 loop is CASSSGTSGNAETQYF. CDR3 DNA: TGTGCCAGCAGTTCCGGGACTAGCGGGAACGCCGAGACCCAGTACTTC.

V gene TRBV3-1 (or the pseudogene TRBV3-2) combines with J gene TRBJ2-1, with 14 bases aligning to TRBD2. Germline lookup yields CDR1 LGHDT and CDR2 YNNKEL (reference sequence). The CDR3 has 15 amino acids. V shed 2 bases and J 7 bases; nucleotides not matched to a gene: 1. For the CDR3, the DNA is TGTGCCAGCAGCCAATGGACTAGCGGGGGGAATGAGCAGTTCTTC. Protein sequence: CASSQWTSGGNEQFF.

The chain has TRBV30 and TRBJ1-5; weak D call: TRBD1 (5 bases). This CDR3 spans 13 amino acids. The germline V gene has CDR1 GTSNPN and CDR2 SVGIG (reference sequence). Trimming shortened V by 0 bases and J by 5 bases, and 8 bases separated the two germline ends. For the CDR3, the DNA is TGTGCCTGGAGTGTAGAAGGGGATCAGCCCCAGCATTTT. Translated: CAWSVEGDQPQHF.

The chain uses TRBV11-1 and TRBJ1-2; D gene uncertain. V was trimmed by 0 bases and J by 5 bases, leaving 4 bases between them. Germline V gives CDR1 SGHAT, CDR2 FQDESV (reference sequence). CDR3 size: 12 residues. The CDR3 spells CASSLATYGYTF. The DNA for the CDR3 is TGTGCCAGCAGCTTAGCCACTTATGGCTACACCTTC.

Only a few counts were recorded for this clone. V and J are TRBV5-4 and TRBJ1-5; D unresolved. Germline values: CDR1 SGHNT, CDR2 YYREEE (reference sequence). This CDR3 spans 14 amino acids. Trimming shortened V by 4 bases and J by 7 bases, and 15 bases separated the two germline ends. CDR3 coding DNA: TGTGCCAGCAGCCCGGAGACGGTAAACCAGCCCCAGCATTTT. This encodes CASSPETVNQPQHF.

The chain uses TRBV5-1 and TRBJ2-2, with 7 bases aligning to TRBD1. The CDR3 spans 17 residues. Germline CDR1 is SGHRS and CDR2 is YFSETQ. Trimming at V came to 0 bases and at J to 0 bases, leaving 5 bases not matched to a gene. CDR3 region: CASSLGGGRTNTGELFF. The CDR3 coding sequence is TGCGCCAGCAGCTTGGGAGGGGGCCGTACGAACACCGGGGAGCTGTTTTTT.

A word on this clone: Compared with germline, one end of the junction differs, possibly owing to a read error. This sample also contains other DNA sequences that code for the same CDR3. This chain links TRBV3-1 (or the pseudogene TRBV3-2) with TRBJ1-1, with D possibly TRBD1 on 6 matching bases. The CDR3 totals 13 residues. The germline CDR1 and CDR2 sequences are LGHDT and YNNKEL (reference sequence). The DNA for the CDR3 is TGTGCTAGCAGCCCGACAGGGAACACTGAAGCTTTCTTT. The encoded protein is CASSPTGNTEAFF.

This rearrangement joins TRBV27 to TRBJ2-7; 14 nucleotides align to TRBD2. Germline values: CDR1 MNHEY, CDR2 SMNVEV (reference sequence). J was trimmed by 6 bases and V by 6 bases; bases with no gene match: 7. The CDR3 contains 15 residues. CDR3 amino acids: CASSQGTSGSSEQYF. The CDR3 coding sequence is TGTGCCAGCAGCCAAGGGACTAGCGGGAGTTCCGAGCAGTACTTC.

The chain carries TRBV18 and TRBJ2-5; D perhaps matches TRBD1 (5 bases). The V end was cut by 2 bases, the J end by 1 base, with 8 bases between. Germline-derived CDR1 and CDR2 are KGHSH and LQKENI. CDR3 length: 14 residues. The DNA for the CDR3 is TGTGCCAGCTCACCAATAGGGGCCCAAGAGACCCAGTACTTC. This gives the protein CASSPIGAQETQYF.